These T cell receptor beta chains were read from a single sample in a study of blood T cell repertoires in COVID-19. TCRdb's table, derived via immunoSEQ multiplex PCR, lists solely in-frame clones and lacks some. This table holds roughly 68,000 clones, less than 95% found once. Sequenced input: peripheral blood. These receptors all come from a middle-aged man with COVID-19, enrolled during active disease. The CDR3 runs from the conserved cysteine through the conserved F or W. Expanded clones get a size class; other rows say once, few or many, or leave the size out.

CDR3 protein: CASSLALGLRRTEAFF; clone size: -; V gene: TRBV7-9
CDR3 protein: CASSYTGTAYEQYF; clone size: few; V gene: TRBV5-1
CDR3 protein: CASSFNRYTGELFF; clone size: -; V gene: TRBV5-6
CDR3 protein: CASSPTNADLLPLHF; clone size: few; V gene: TRBV14
CDR3 protein: CAWSRGNYGYTF; clone size: -; V gene: TRBV30
CDR3 protein: CASSRVWYYETKETQYF; clone size: -; V gene: TRBV6-6
CDR3 protein: CASSQLTGSEGYTF; clone size: -; V gene: TRBV4-1
CDR3 protein: CASRGGGGEQYF; clone size: -; V gene: TRBV28
CDR3 protein: CASSRGTLSSDTQYF; clone size: -; V gene: TRBV28
CDR3 protein: CASTYGIRLNTEAFF; clone size: -; V gene: TRBV19
CDR3 protein: CASRPTGSHGYTF; clone size: few; V gene: TRBV6-5
CDR3 protein: CASVPGLTIDEQYF; clone size: -; V gene: TRBV12-5
CDR3 protein: CASSVLETQYF; clone size: -; V gene: TRBV2
CDR3 protein: CASTWGSNQPQHF; clone size: -; V gene: TRBV6-5
CDR3 protein: CASSQEDTADTEAFF; clone size: -; V gene: TRBV4-1
CDR3 protein: CATSREQGYQETQYF; clone size: -; V gene: TRBV15
CDR3 protein: CASSPTDRDTEAFF; clone size: few; V gene: TRBV18
CDR3 protein: CATSSRGETQYF; clone size: once; V gene: TRBV15
CDR3 protein: CASSFPGLAGVGYVSDTQYF; clone size: -; V gene: TRBV5-4
CDR3 protein: CASRGGGVSPLHF; clone size: -; V gene: TRBV27
CDR3 protein: CASSRQRGYTF; clone size: -; V gene: TRBV28
CDR3 protein: CASSSPGGGGRAREQYF; clone size: once; V gene: TRBV13
CDR3 protein: CASSVRDRGETQYF; clone size: -; V gene: TRBV9